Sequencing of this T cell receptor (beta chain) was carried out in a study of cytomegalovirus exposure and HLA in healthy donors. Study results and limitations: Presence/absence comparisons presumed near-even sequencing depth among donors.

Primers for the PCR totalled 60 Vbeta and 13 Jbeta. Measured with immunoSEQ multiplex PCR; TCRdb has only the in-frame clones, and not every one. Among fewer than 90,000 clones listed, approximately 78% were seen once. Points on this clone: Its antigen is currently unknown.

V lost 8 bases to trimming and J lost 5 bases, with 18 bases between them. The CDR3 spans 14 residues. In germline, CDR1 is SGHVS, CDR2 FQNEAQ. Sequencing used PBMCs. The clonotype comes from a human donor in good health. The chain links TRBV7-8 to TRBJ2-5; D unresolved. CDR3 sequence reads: CASERTGSTETQYF. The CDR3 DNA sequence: TGTGCCAGCGAGCGTACTGGTTCGACGGAGACCCAGTACTTC.